Below, 18 T cell receptor beta chains from the same sample are listed, as sequenced in a study of T-cell memory formation after mild COVID-19. Via MiXCR, TCRdb re-called the 5' RACE reads, giving one row per CDR3 protein. The sample includes tens of thousands of distinct CDR3 sequences, about 12% of them seen just once. The sample consisted of PBMCs or a T cell subset sorted from them (not recorded which). The receptors shown here come from a man between 18 and 35 years old who had mild COVID-19 (a few samples of this study predate the infection). Cell type and time point are not known.

This clonotype was seen a few times. The chain employs TRBV9 and TRBJ2-3, with D unclear. CDR3 length equals 13 residues. Trimming stripped 4 bases from V and 6 bases from J, with 12 bases between. CDR1 SGDLS and CDR2 YYNGEE come from the germline V gene. In nucleotides, the CDR3 is TGTGCCAGCAGCCCCCACGGATCCGATACGCAGTATTTT. Encoded protein: CASSPHGSDTQYF.

The J gene is TRBJ1-6, the V gene TRBV6-6; D is possibly TRBD1 (5 bases). The germline gives CDR1 MNHNY, CDR2 SVGAGI (reference sequence). This CDR3 contains 16 residues. Trimming stripped 6 bases from V and 11 bases from J, with 23 bases between. Here the CDR3 reads CASSPDARGSGPPLHF. DNA for the CDR3: TGTGCCAGCAGCCCCGACGCCCGGGGGAGCGGCCCACCCCTCCACTTT.

The genes are TRBV9 and TRBJ2-2; 7 bases are a match to TRBD1. Trimming at V came to 5 bases and at J to 0 bases, leaving 4 bases not matched to a gene. The CDR3 loop spans 15 amino acids. Looked up from germline, CDR1 is SGDLS and CDR2 is YYNGEE. DNA of the CDR3: TGTGCCAGCAGACGACAGGGTACGAACACCGGGGAGCTGTTTTTT. It encodes CASRRQGTNTGELFF.

This clonotype was counted only a few times. The chain carries TRBV11-2 and TRBJ2-4; TRBD1 matches 7 bases. J was trimmed by 6 bases and V by 5 bases; bases with no gene match: 7. This CDR3 has 14 residues. In germline, CDR1 is SGHAT, CDR2 FQNNGV. CDR3 protein: CASSARTGPNIQYF. The CDR3 DNA is TGTGCCAGCAGCGCCCGGACAGGACCAAACATTCAGTACTTC.

This chain uses TRBV5-4 with TRBJ2-2; 10 nucleotides align to TRBD2. V dropped 4 bases and J dropped 2; count of bases not matched to a gene: 5. This CDR3 is built from 16 residues. Germline CDR1 is SGHNT and CDR2 is YYREEE (reference sequence). The CDR3 here is CASSTGLATNTGELFF. For the CDR3, the DNA is TGTGCCAGCAGCACGGGACTAGCGACAAACACCGGGGAGCTGTTTTTT.

This clonotype was counted between two and nine times. In DNA form, the CDR3 reads TGTGCCAGCAGCAAAGACGGGGGGAAGACTGAAGCTTTCTTT. Its translation is CASSKDGGKTEAFF. The gene calls are TRBV7-2 and TRBJ1-1; a possible D gene is TRBD1 (5 bases). The CDR3 length is 14 residues. Germline CDR1 reads SGHTA; CDR2 reads FQGNSA. Trimming removed 5 bases at V and 5 bases at J, with 15 bases between.

CDR3 sequence reads: CASSPQGLKEQYF. CDR3 nucleotides: TGTGCCAGTAGTCCCCAGGGTCTCAAAGAGCAGTACTTC. The V call is TRBV19, the J call TRBJ2-7; D possibly corresponds to TRBD1 (5 bases). Trimming left V 5 bases short and J 7 bases short, with 15 bases between. The CDR3 runs to 13 residues. The germline V gene encodes CDR1 LNHDA and CDR2 SQIVND (reference sequence).

This clonotype came up many times. The chain employs TRBV20-1 and TRBJ2-1, with 11 bases aligning to TRBD2. V lost 2 bases and J lost 4; bases outside the gene matches: 10. The length of the CDR3 is 17 residues. Germline CDR1 reads DFQATT; CDR2 reads SNEGSKA (reference sequence). The CDR3 reads CSARQRVAGGRYNEQFF. The CDR3 DNA sequence: TGCAGTGCTAGACAAAGAGTAGCGGGGGGGCGGTACAATGAGCAGTTCTTC.

This clonotype occurred many times. This chain connects TRBV28 to TRBJ2-5, with D perhaps given as TRBD1 or TRBD2 (5 bases each). The CDR3 is 14 amino acids. Trimming cost V 3 bases and J 4 bases, with 12 bases left between them. The germline gives CDR1 MDHEN, CDR2 SYDVKM. The CDR3 DNA is TGTGCCAGCAGTTTGTTTGGGGCGGGAGAGACCCAGTACTTC. Translating it yields CASSLFGAGETQYF.

This clonotype was detected a few times. The V gene is TRBV6-5, the J gene TRBJ2-2, with 7 bases matching TRBD2. V shed 6 bases and J 2 bases; nucleotides not matched to a gene: 9. This CDR3 has 16 amino acids. CDR1 is MNHEY, CDR2 SVGAGI, per germline. This chain's CDR3 is CASRNPQRGNTGELFF. The DNA for the CDR3 is TGTGCCAGCAGAAATCCCCAGCGGGGAAACACCGGGGAGCTGTTTTTT.

A few counts support this clonotype. The chain uses TRBV7-2 and TRBJ2-2, with 9 nucleotides matching TRBD1. Germline lookup yields CDR1 SGHTA and CDR2 FQGNSA. The CDR3 has 15 amino acids. V lost 6 bases and J lost 3; bases outside the gene matches: 5. CDR3: CASRGTGQYTGELFF. The CDR3 DNA reads TGTGCCAGCAGGGGGACAGGGCAATACACCGGGGAGCTGTTTTTT. The complete variable domain, with remaining parts taken from reference TRBV7-2 and TRBJ2-2, reads GAGVSQSPSNKVTEKGKDVELRCDPISGHTALYWYRQSLGQGLEFLIYFQGNSAPDKSGLPSDRFSAERTGGSVSTLTIQRTQQEDSAVYLCASRGTGQYTGELFFGEGSRLTVL.

This clonotype was observed a handful of times. The gene calls are TRBV9 and TRBJ2-1, with D possibly being TRBD2 (6 bases). The V end was cut by 3 bases, the J end by 9 bases, with 13 bases between. Germline V gives CDR1 SGDLS, CDR2 YYNGEE. This CDR3 has 13 amino acids. This CDR3 is CASSGSWGGEQFF. The CDR3 nucleotides are TGTGCCAGCAGCGGTTCGTGGGGAGGTGAGCAGTTCTTC.

Ten or more counts support this clonotype. V is TRBV11-2 and J is TRBJ2-5; 12 bases match TRBD1. The CDR3 contains 17 residues. Germline assignment: CDR1 SGHAT and CDR2 FQNNGV. V lost 0 bases to trimming and J lost 4 bases; unmatched junction nucleotides: 6. The DNA for the CDR3 is TGTGCCAGCAGCTTAGATCGGGACAGGGGGCGCGCAGAGACCCAGTACTTC. Encoded protein: CASSLDRDRGRAETQYF.

The chain uses TRBV27 and TRBJ1-5, with unresolved D. Trimming took 6 bases from V and 2 from J, leaving 11 bases between them. This CDR3 has 14 residues. The germline V gene encodes CDR1 MNHEY and CDR2 SMNVEV (reference sequence). This CDR3 reads CASSLRPGNQPQHF. The CDR3 coding sequence is TGTGCCAGCAGCTTGCGTCCAGGCAATCAGCCCCAGCATTTT.

This clonotype was picked up a small number of times. The chain is built from TRBV5-1 and TRBJ1-2; 10 bases are shared with TRBD1. From germline, CDR1 is SGHRS and CDR2 YFSETQ. J was trimmed by 5 bases and V by 4 bases; bases with no gene match: 5. This CDR3 region has 14 residues. The CDR3 spells CASSRDRGTYGYTF. The CDR3 region has the DNA TGCGCCAGCAGCCGGGACAGGGGAACTTATGGCTACACCTTC.

The chain combines TRBV12-3 or TRBV12-4 with TRBJ2-5, with D hard to call. Between the trimmed V and J ends, which lost 3 bases and 3 bases, there was a span of 5 bases. The CDR3 consists of 12 residues. The CDR3 DNA follows: TGTGCCAGCAGTTTTCTGGAAGAGACCCAGTACTTC. The encoded protein is CASSFLEETQYF.

The gene calls are TRBV12-3 or TRBV12-4 and TRBJ1-2; D might be TRBD1 (5 bases). V shed 6 bases and J shed 3 bases, with 11 bases lying between them. The CDR3 contains 13 residues. CDR3 in amino acids: CASSWDRDYGYTF. The DNA for the CDR3 is TGTGCCAGCAGCTGGGACCGCGACTATGGCTACACCTTC.

The chain joins TRBV10-3 to TRBJ2-2; tentative D call: TRBD1 (6 bases). This CDR3 is 15 amino acids long. The germline V and J ends were trimmed by 4 bases and 6 bases, with 15 bases remaining between them. Germline V lookup: CDR1 ENHRY, CDR2 SYGVKD. The CDR3 loop is CAISVLWQGSGELFF. DNA of the CDR3: TGTGCCATCAGTGTTCTATGGCAGGGGTCCGGGGAGCTGTTTTTT.